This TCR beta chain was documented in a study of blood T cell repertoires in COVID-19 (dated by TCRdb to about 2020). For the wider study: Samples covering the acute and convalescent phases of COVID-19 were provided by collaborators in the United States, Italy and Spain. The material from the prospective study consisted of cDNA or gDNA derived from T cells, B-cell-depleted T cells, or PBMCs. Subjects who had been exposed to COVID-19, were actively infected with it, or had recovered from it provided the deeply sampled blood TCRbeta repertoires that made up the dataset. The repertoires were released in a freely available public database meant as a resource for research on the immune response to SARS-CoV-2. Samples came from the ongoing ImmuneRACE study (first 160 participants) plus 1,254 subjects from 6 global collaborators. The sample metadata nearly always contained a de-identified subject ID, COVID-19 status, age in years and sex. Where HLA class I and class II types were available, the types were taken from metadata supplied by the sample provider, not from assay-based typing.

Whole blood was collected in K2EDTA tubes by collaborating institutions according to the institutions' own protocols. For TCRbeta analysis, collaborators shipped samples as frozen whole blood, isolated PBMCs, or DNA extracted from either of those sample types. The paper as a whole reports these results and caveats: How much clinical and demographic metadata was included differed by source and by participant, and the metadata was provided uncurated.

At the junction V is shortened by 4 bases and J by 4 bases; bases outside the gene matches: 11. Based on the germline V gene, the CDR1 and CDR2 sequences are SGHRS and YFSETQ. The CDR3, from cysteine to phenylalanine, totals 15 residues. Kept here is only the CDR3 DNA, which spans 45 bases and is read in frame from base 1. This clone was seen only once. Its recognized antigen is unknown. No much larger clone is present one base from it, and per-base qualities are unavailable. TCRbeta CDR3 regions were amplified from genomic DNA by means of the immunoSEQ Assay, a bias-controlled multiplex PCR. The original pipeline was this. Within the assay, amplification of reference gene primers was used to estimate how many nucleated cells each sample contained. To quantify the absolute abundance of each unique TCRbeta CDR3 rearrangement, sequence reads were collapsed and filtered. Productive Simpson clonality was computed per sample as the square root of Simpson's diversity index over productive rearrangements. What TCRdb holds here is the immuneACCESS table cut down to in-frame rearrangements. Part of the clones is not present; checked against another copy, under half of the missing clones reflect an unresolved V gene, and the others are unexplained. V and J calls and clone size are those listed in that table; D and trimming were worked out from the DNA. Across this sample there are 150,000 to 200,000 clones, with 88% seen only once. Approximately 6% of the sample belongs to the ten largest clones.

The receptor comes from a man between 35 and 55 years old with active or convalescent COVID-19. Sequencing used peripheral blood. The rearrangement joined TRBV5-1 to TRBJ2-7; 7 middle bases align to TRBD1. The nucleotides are TGCGCCAGCAGCCCCCAGGGGGTAACAGGGTACGAGCAGTACTTC. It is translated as CASSPQGVTGYEQYF.